The 10 T cell receptor beta chains below all came from one sample that was sequenced in a study of T cell responses to AZD1222 COVID-19 vaccine. Clones were sequenced by immunoSEQ multiplex PCR, and TCRdb holds only the in-frame ones, with some missing. There are roughly 100,000 clones in the sample; about 89% occur only once, and roughly 10% lies in the top ten. The source material was peripheral blood, sampled 28 days after the second AZD1222 dose. These receptors were taken from an adult who received the AZD1222 COVID-19 vaccine.

About this clone: The junction departs from germline at one end; a sequencing error may be responsible. The rearrangement links TRBV7-7 to TRBJ2-7; perhaps TRBD2 as D (6 bases). Germline assignment: CDR1 SSHAT and CDR2 FNYEAQ (reference sequence). The CDR3 has 17 residues. This CDR3 is CASSPRAGGSAIHEQYF. Here the CDR3 DNA reads TGTGCTAGCAGCCCCCGGGCCGGGGGTAGCGCGATCCACGAGCAGTACTTC.

The CDR3: CASSLSRRVGGRSDTQYF. In DNA form, the CDR3 reads TGTGCCAGCAGTTTATCACGCCGTGTGGGGGGCAGGTCAGATACGCAGTATTTT. V and J are TRBV27 and TRBJ2-3; the D gene could be TRBD1 or TRBD2 (6 bases each). Trimming removed 0 bases from V and 4 bases from J, with 20 bases in between. This CDR3 has 18 residues. Germline lookup yields CDR1 MNHEY and CDR2 SMNVEV (reference sequence).

This rearrangement joins TRBV6-5 to TRBJ1-2; possible D gene TRBD1, 6 bases. This CDR3 is 15 amino acids long. Trimming took 0 bases from V and 6 from J, leaving 14 bases between them. Germline values: CDR1 MNHEY, CDR2 SVGAGI. CDR3 DNA sequence: TGTGCCAGCAGTTACTCAATGGGGGGCAAGGATGGCTACACCTTC. Its protein is CASSYSMGGKDGYTF.

V is TRBV27 and J is TRBJ2-1; TRBD2 matches 10 bases. Germline-derived CDR1 and CDR2 are MNHEY and SMNVEV (reference sequence). J was trimmed by 2 bases and V by 0 bases; bases with no gene match: 13. There are 20 residues in the CDR3. Written as DNA, the CDR3 is TGTGCCAGCAGTTTATCGGGAGCGGGAGGGCCGTTTGGCCCCTACAATGAGCAGTTCTTC. Its translation: CASSLSGAGGPFGPYNEQFF.

This sequence joins TRBV7-9 and TRBJ1-3; D is unclear. Germline CDR1 is SEHNR and CDR2 is FQNEAQ (reference sequence). The length of the CDR3 is 16 residues. The V gene lost 1 base and the J gene lost 2 bases, with 12 bases spanning the gap. The CDR3 region is CASSLDTAVPGNTIYF. DNA for the CDR3: TGTGCCAGCAGCTTAGACACCGCCGTCCCTGGAAACACCATATATTTT.

DNA for the CDR3: TGTGCCAGCAGTAACCGGGGGGGCAACACCGGGGAGCTGTTTTTT. Amino acids: CASSNRGGNTGELFF. The chain carries TRBV2 and TRBJ2-2; TRBD2 matches at 8 bases. The CDR3 has 15 amino acids. From germline, CDR1 is SNHLY and CDR2 FYNNEI. The ends lost 5 bases at V and 2 bases at J; junction bases unmatched: 4. Together with reference TRBV2 and TRBJ2-2, the CDR3 gives the full variable domain: EPEVTQTPSHQVTQMGQEVILRCVPISNHLYFYWYRQILGQKVEFLVSFYNNEISEKSEIFDDQFSVERPDGSNFTLKIRSTKLEDSAMYFCASSNRGGNTGELFFGEGSRLTVL.

The CDR3 loop reads CASSELGYSPLHF. The CDR3 DNA reads TGTGCCAGCAGTGAACTGGGGTATTCACCCCTCCACTTT. The chain has TRBV2 and TRBJ1-6; D gene uncertain. There are 13 residues in the CDR3. Germline lookup yields CDR1 SNHLY and CDR2 FYNNEI. Trimming removed 2 bases from V and 8 bases from J, with 7 bases in between.

The gene calls are TRBV10-3 and TRBJ2-7; 7 positions match TRBD2. CDR1 is ENHRY and CDR2 is SYGVKD in the germline V gene. J lost 3 bases, V lost 6 bases, and 8 bases had no gene match. The CDR3 spans 14 residues. In nucleotides, the CDR3 is TGTGCCATCAGAAAGGGCGGGGAGGGCTACGAGCAGTACTTC. It is translated as CAIRKGGEGYEQYF.

V is TRBV28 and J is TRBJ1-5; TRBD1 might be the D (5 bases). V lost 3 bases to trimming and J lost 2 bases, with 14 bases between them. The length of the CDR3 is 16 residues. CDR1 MDHEN and CDR2 SYDVKM come from the germline V gene. CDR3 DNA: TGTGCCAGCAGTTTCCTTACAACGGGGGGCAATCAGCCCCAGCATTTT. Residues: CASSFLTTGGNQPQHF.

V usage is TRBV23-1 and J usage is TRBJ1-5; D not certain. Being an ORF, TRBV23-1 has a function that is uncertain. V was trimmed by 8 bases and J by 0 bases, leaving 11 bases between them. The CDR3 contains 14 residues. The CDR3 nucleotides read TGCGCCAGCCCTAATCTCCATAGCAATCAGCCCCAGCATTTT. The encoded protein is CASPNLHSNQPQHF.